This T cell receptor beta chain emerged from a study of beta chain features in type 1 diabetes. The investigators reverse transcribed all of the isolated RNA, so they sequenced expressed TCRB transcripts. This table comes from immunoSEQ multiplex PCR, and its TCRdb copy is limited to in-frame clones, with some not included. Here the sample spans about 16,000 clones, just under 55% being singletons. The receptor comes from a woman between 18 and 29 years old in good health. The sequencing sample was made of stem cell memory CD4+ T cells from blood.

CDR3: CASSSDRGQREQYF. DNA of the CDR3: TGTGCCAGCAGCTCGGACAGGGGGCAGCGCGAGCAGTACTTC. The chain recombines TRBV7-2 with TRBJ2-7; 11 bases align to TRBD1. This CDR3 has 14 residues. The J segment lost 6 bases and the V segment lost 4 bases, leaving 5 bases of the junction unmatched. The germline gives CDR1 SGHTA, CDR2 FQGNSA. The complete variable domain, with remaining parts taken from reference TRBV7-2 and TRBJ2-7, reads GAGVSQSPSNKVTEKGKDVELRCDPISGHTALYWYRQSLGQGLEFLIYFQGNSAPDKSGLPSDRFSAERTGGSVSTLTIQRTQQEDSAVYLCASSSDRGQREQYFGPGTRLTVT.